This T cell receptor beta chain was identified during a study of shared T cell receptors in the human thymus. The CDR3 extends over 17 amino acids. Germline-derived CDR1 and CDR2 are SGDLS and YYNGEE. V gave up 0 bases and J gave up 2 bases, with 15 bases separating them. The table came from immunoSEQ multiplex PCR; TCRdb's copy has only in-frame clones and leaves some out. The sample carries about 660,000 clones, over 75% recorded once. This clone was seen a few times. The sample was also linked to a second study, of human thymus T cells. Per that study: Congenital heart defects were the reason for the corrective surgery that the donors, healthy Finnish infants, were having. Resected material from corrective heart surgery provided the thymus tissue analysed. Highly overlapping thymic repertoires among unrelated individuals were reported in related research.

The clonotype was recovered from a boy less than two years old with a congenital heart defect. V gene TRBV9 combines with J gene TRBJ1-5; D not certain. Input material: thymocytes. The CDR3 DNA sequence: TGTGCCAGCAGCGTAGAGGCGGGCTGGGGTTGCAATCAGCCCCAGCATTTT. Amino acids: CASSVEAGWGCNQPQHF.